This T cell receptor beta chain is from a study of beta chain features in type 1 diabetes (dated by TCRdb to the late 2010s). Regarding the research as a whole: No differences in mean age, gender distribution, total cell number or subset yield were found between patients and healthy donors. Regulatory and stem cell-like memory subsets were isolated from only 8 patients and roughly eight healthy donors, whereas naive and central memory subsets came from all 30 or so donors. Across all samples, 107,917,701 sorted cells were examined, and cell number per subset correlated strongly with RNA yield. In the study, recently diagnosed type 1 diabetes patients and matched healthy donors were compared on the TCRB repertoires of their sorted circulating CD4+ T cell subsets.

The table lists this clone with a few counts. Its recognized antigen is unknown. No base-level quality is on record; no much larger clone is a single base apart. The High Capacity cDNA Reverse Transcription Kit was used to reverse transcribe all of the isolated RNA, meaning that expressed TCRB transcripts were what got sequenced. Deep immunoSEQ sequencing was applied to naive, central memory and regulatory T cell samples, giving an average of around 3.8 million total reads per sample. Sorted cells were lysed in RLT buffer and RNA was extracted with DNase-treated RNeasy Micro or Mini kits, depending on cell number. Each cell subset was processed on its own to prevent cross-contamination, while patient and healthy donor samples were processed together. TCRB sequences were amplified from cDNA with the immunoSEQ multiplex PCR, producing 87-bp fragments spanning the CDR3 region. Amplicons were sequenced on the Illumina HiSeq platform. On the authors' methods: Synthetic template baselines were used to correct PCR bias computationally, reads within Hamming distance 2 were collapsed together, and singletons that could not be merged were discarded. By aligning reads against IMGT, V, D and J genes, CDR3 length, and insertions or deletions at six rearrangement sites were assigned. Within each subset, clonotype counts were normalized to the number of sorted cells before true diversity and Gini coefficients were calculated with the tcR R package. Repertoire sharing was quantified using the overlap coefficient calculated on TCRB nucleotide sequences. TCRdb retrieved this table from immuneACCESS and kept in-frame rearrangements only. Not all clones are present; in checked studies, unresolved V genes account for under half, and no reason is known for the remainder. That table supplies the V and J calls and clone size; D and trimming were determined from the DNA. The sample yields hundreds of thousands of clones; roughly 8% were counted once. 0.44% of the sample rests with the top ten.

Overall study outcomes, separate from this receptor: PCR might favor shorter templates, but patient and control samples were amplified and corrected together, so any skew would affect both groups equally. HLA sub-analyses involved small numbers of individuals, so any influence of HLA type on TCRB rearrangement remained unresolved. At VDJ recombination sites, type 1 diabetes patients had fewer insertions and more deleted nucleotides, which implies abnormalities in thymic rearrangement. Because cDNA rather than genomic DNA was sequenced, highly expressing activated cells could have been over-represented, although no difference in activation and CD3 levels was found between groups. Naive, central memory and regulatory TCRB repertoires appeared to be more similar among patients than among healthy donors. Type 1 diabetes patients showed a moderate but significant shortening of TCRB CDR3 length in all four CD4+ subsets.

V lost 8 bases and J lost 3 bases; the stretch between them is 11 bases long. In the germline V gene, CDR1 corresponds to ENHRY and CDR2 to SYGVKD. The CDR3 contains 13 residues, cysteine and phenylalanine counted. Of the read, only the CDR3 DNA is kept; its 39 bases are in frame from base 1. A single peripheral blood draw of 95 to 150 mL on average was collected from each donor into heparinised tubes. Naive, central memory, regulatory and stem cell-like memory CD4+ T cells were sorted on a BD FACSAria II using a panel including CD45RO, CCR7, CD25, CD127, CD95 and CD27. Every sorted population had a purity above 95%. Right away, PBMCs were isolated by Lymphoprep density gradient centrifugation and were stained directly, with no culture step. To minimize batch effects, samples were stained and sorted in pairs, one healthy donor with one patient per experiment.

The sequencing sample was made of central memory CD4+ T cells from blood. Rearrangement joined TRBV10-3 to TRBJ1-5; the D gene identity is not certain. The sequence was obtained from a woman between 18 and 30 years old in good health. The CDR3 has the sequence CAISRENNQPQHF. The DNA sequence follows: TGTGCCATCTCGAGGGAAAACAATCAGCCCCAGCATTTT.